The T cell receptor (beta chain) described here comes from a study of OX40 agonist ivuxolimab in advanced cancers. As for the study in general: Patients were under 90% male with ages roughly 23 to 79, mean about 54. Study outcomes and limitations: The antigen specificity of the peripheral T cells (those that were expanded) was not determined.

Regarding this clone: The antigen is unknown.

CDR3 size: 12 residues. The ends lost 9 bases at V and 6 bases at J; junction bases unmatched: 5. CDR1 and CDR2 from the germline V gene are SNHLY and FYNNEI. Clones were sequenced by immunoSEQ multiplex PCR, and TCRdb holds only the in-frame ones, with some missing. The sample lists 30,000 to 35,000 clones; approximately 90% were seen once. Drawing of blood for sampling happened at baseline, at cycle 4 day 1, and at cycle 7 day 1. The chain couples TRBV2 to TRBJ2-1, with TRBD2 matching 7 bases. The input for sequencing was CD4+ or CD8+ T cells sorted from blood, taken in a trial of the OX40 agonist ivuxolimab. The receptor comes from an adult with an advanced solid tumor such as melanoma, head and neck, liver or kidney cancer. The CDR3 here is CARARGVNEQFF. The CDR3 DNA is TGTGCCAGGGCCCGGGGGGTCAATGAGCAGTTCTTC.